Below, 13 T cell receptor beta chains from the same sample are listed, as sequenced in a study of graft-versus-host responses after intestinal transplantation. Their cognate antigens are unknown. Some clones are missing from TCRdb's copy, which holds only in-frame ones; the method was immunoSEQ multiplex PCR. This sample has 80,000 to 95,000 clones, with 75% to 95% found just once. The material was unstimulated CD8+ T cells sorted from spleen or lymph node cells, obtained before intestinal transplant. The receptors here all came from a human donor who received an intestinal transplant.

The chain links TRBV15 to TRBJ1-5; D may be TRBD1 (5 bases). Trimming removed 5 bases from V and 3 bases from J, with 11 bases in between. The length of the CDR3 is 14 residues. From germline, CDR1 is LNHNV and CDR2 YYDKDF (reference sequence). CDR3 region: CATSVRDANQPQHF. Here the CDR3 DNA reads TGTGCCACCAGCGTAAGGGACGCCAATCAGCCCCAGCATTTT.

This clone came up once. J is TRBJ1-1 and V is TRBV10-2, with D maybe TRBD1 (5 bases). Germline lookup yields CDR1 WSHSY and CDR2 SAAADI. The CDR3 is made up of 15 amino acids. V was cut by 1 base and J by 9 bases, with 18 bases left in between. CDR3 sequence reads: CASSEFVWEGLKAFF. CDR3 nucleotide sequence: TGCGCCAGCAGTGAGTTTGTGTGGGAGGGGTTGAAAGCTTTCTTT.

The chain is built from TRBV7-5 and TRBJ2-2; the tabulated D call, TRBD2, remains unverified against the DNA. TRBV7-5 is a pseudogene locus. The CDR3 has 15 residues. The CDR3 spells CVRSFSGGATGELFF. CDR3 sequence (DNA): TGTGTCAGAAGCTTTAGCGGGGGAGCCACCGGGGAGCTGTTTTTT.

V usage is TRBV27 and J usage is TRBJ2-7; D may match TRBD1 or TRBD2 (5 bases each). Per the germline V gene, CDR1 is MNHEY and CDR2 is SMNVEV (reference sequence). The CDR3 spans 13 residues. V dropped 4 bases and J dropped 3 bases, with 10 bases sitting between them. CDR3 sequence reads: CASSYGAGYEQYF. The CDR3 nucleotides are TGTGCCAGCAGTTACGGGGCGGGCTACGAGCAGTACTTC.

CDR3 DNA: TGTGCCAGCAGCGGAACTACCCGCTCCTACAATGAGCAGTTCTTC. Protein: CASSGTTRSYNEQFF. V and J are TRBV7-6 and TRBJ2-1; D is undetermined. The length of the CDR3 is 15 residues. Trimming left V 5 bases short and J 0 bases short, with 11 bases between. Germline V gene sequence: CDR1 SGHVS, CDR2 FNYEAQ.

The chain joins TRBV9 to TRBJ2-2; 7 nucleotides line up with TRBD2. Germline values: CDR1 SGDLS, CDR2 YYNGEE. V dropped 4 bases and J dropped 2; count of bases not matched to a gene: 5. The length of the CDR3 is 15 residues. The CDR3 is CASSPTGGNTGELFF. CDR3 in DNA: TGTGCCAGCAGCCCCACGGGGGGTAACACCGGGGAGCTGTTTTTT.

V gene TRBV5-6 combines with J gene TRBJ2-7, with D uncertain. Deletions cut 0 bases from V and 4 bases from J, with 11 bases between. The germline gives CDR1 SGHDT, CDR2 YYEEEE. This CDR3 is 14 amino acids long. CDR3 protein: CASSLVSRVYEQYF. The DNA of the CDR3 is TGTGCCAGCAGCTTGGTGTCTAGAGTTTACGAGCAGTACTTC.

V gene TRBV27 combines with J gene TRBJ2-1; D remains ambiguous. Germline loops: CDR1 MNHEY, CDR2 SMNVEV (reference sequence). The CDR3 runs to 13 residues. Trimming took off 3 bases at V and 6 bases at J, with 9 bases between the two ends. The CDR3 is CASSFGPANEQFF. The CDR3 DNA sequence: TGTGCCAGCAGTTTTGGACCAGCCAATGAGCAGTTCTTC.

This chain uses TRBV25-1 with TRBJ2-2, with TRBD1 identical over 7 bases. Looked up from germline, CDR1 is MGHDK and CDR2 is SYGVNS. Unmatched junction bases numbered 3, after V lost 10 bases and J lost 4 bases. The CDR3 contains 12 residues. CDR3 coding DNA: TGTGCCACCAACAGGGGCACCGGGGAGCTGTTTTTT. Translated, it gives CATNRGTGELFF.

The V call is TRBV2, the J call TRBJ2-1; D ambiguous. The CDR3 extends over 16 amino acids. CDR1 and CDR2 (germline): SNHLY, FYNNEI. Trimming stripped 7 bases from V and 1 base from J, with 17 bases between. The CDR3 reads CASIRYLTPSYNEQFF. As DNA, the CDR3 is TGTGCCAGCATCCGATACTTAACCCCTTCCTACAATGAGCAGTTCTTC.

V is TRBV4-2 and J is TRBJ2-1, with 7 bases fitting TRBD2. The junction had 11 bases not matched to a gene; V was cut back by 3 bases and J by 3 bases. Germline V CDR1 and CDR2: LGHNA, YNFKEQ. The CDR3 runs to 17 residues. CDR3 DNA: TGTGCCAGCAGCCAGCAAACTAGCGAGGACTACTACAATGAGCAGTTCTTC. As protein: CASSQQTSEDYYNEQFF.

The chain employs TRBV28 and TRBJ1-4; TRBD1 is a possible D gene (6 bases). Germline V gives CDR1 MDHEN, CDR2 SYDVKM. This CDR3 has 16 amino acids. Trimming left V 3 bases short and J 0 bases short, with 11 bases between. CDR3 loop: CASSFMGGATNEKLFF. Written as DNA, the CDR3 is TGTGCCAGCAGTTTCATGGGGGGCGCAACTAATGAAAAACTGTTTTTT.

The V gene is TRBV7-2, the J gene TRBJ2-7, with 12 bases identical to TRBD1. From germline, CDR1 is SGHTA and CDR2 FQGNSA. The CDR3 runs to 15 residues. The V segment lost 4 bases and the J segment 4 bases; nucleotides outside the gene matches: 5. This chain's CDR3 is CASSSGQGAGYEQYF. CDR3 DNA: TGTGCCAGCAGCTCGGGACAGGGGGCGGGATACGAGCAGTACTTC.